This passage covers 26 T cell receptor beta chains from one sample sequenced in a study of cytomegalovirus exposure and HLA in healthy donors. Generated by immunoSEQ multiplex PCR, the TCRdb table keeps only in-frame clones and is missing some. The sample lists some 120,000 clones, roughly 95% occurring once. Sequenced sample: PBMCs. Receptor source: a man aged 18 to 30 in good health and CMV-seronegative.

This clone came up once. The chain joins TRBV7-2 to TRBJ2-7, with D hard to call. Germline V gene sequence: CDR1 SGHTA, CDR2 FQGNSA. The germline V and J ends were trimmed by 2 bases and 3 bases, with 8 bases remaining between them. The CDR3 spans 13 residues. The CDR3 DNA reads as TGTGCCAGCAGCTTATCCAGAAACTACGAGCAGTACTTC. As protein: CASSLSRNYEQYF.

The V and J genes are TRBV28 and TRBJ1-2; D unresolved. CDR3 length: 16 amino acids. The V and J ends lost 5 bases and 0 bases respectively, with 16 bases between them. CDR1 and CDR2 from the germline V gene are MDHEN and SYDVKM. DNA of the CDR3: TGTGCCAGCAGTCCGACGGGGTTGGTTTCTAACTATGGCTACACCTTC. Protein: CASSPTGLVSNYGYTF.

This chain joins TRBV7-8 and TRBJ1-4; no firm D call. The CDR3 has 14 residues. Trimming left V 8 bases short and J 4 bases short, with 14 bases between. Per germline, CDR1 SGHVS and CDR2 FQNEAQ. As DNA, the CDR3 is TGTGCCAGCCAGACAAAACGGATTAATGAAAAACTGTTTTTT. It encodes CASQTKRINEKLFF.

CDR3 amino acids: CSAAGTDTQYF. CDR3 nucleotide sequence: TGCAGCGCAGCGGGAACAGATACGCAGTATTTT. The chain recombines TRBV29-1 with TRBJ2-3; TRBD2 agrees at 7 bases. Trimming removed 7 bases from V and 3 bases from J; junction bases left unmatched: 1. Germline V gene lookup returns CDR1 SQVTM and CDR2 ANQGSEA. The CDR3 is 11 residues long.

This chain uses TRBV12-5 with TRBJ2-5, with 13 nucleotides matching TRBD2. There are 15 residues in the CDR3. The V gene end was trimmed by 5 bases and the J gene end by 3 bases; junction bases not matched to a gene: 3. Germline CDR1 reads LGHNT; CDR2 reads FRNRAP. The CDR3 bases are TGTGCTAGTGGTCCTGGACTAGCGGGAGAAGAGACCCAGTACTTC. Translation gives CASGPGLAGEETQYF.

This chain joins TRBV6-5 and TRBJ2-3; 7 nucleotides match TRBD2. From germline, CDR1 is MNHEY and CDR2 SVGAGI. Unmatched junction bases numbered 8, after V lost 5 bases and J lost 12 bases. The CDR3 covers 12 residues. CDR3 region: CASSEGRGAQYF. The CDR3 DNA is TGTGCCAGCAGTGAGGGGAGGGGCGCTCAGTATTTT.

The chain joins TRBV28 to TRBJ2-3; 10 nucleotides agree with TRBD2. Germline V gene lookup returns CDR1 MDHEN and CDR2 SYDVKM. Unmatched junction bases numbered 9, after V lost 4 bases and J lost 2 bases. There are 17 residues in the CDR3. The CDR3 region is CASSSPFGLADTDTQYF. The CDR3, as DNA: TGTGCCAGCAGTTCGCCGTTTGGACTAGCGGACACAGATACGCAGTATTTT.

The CDR3 nucleotides are TGCGCCAGCAGCCAGTTACAGGGAGAGACCCAGTACTTC. Amino acid sequence: CASSQLQGETQYF. The rearrangement joins TRBV4-1 to TRBJ2-5, with D perhaps TRBD1 (6 bases). Germline loops: CDR1 MGHRA, CDR2 YSYEKL. The CDR3 sequence is 13 residues long. Trimming took off 3 bases at V and 4 bases at J, with 9 bases between the two ends.

The CDR3 spells CASSQKASGFQETQYF. CDR3 nucleotide sequence: TGTGCCAGCAGCCAAAAGGCTAGCGGGTTCCAAGAGACCCAGTACTTC. The chain is built from TRBV4-2 and TRBJ2-5, with 8 nucleotides matching TRBD2. Looked up from germline, CDR1 is LGHNA and CDR2 is YNFKEQ. The CDR3 length is 16 residues. Trimming at V came to 2 bases and at J to 1 base, leaving 6 bases not matched to a gene.

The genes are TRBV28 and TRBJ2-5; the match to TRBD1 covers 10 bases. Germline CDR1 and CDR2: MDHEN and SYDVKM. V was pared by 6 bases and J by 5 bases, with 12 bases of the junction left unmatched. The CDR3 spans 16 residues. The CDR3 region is CASSSILGQGRETQYF. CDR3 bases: TGTGCCAGCAGCTCAATCCTGGGACAGGGGAGGGAGACCCAGTACTTC.

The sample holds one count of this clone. The CDR3 region is CASSFQGSNQPQHF. In DNA, the CDR3 is TGTGCCAGCAGCTTTCAGGGAAGCAATCAGCCCCAGCATTTT. The chain employs TRBV13 and TRBJ1-5; a possible D gene is TRBD1 (5 bases). Germline V gene sequence: CDR1 PRHDT, CDR2 FYEKMQ (reference sequence). The V gene lost 3 bases and the J gene lost 1 base, with 7 bases spanning the gap. This CDR3 has 14 amino acids.

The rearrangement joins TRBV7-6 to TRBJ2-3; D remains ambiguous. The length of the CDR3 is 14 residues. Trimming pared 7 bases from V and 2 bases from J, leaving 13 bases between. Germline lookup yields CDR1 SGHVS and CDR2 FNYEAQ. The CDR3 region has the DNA TGTGCCAGCAACCCGCCGGGTTACACAGATACGCAGTATTTT. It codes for CASNPPGYTDTQYF.

The CDR3 region is CASSFGGASTDTQYF. DNA of the CDR3: TGTGCCAGCAGCTTCGGCGGGGCTAGCACAGATACGCAGTATTTT. This chain joins TRBV7-2 and TRBJ2-3; D might be TRBD2 (6 bases). Germline-derived CDR1 and CDR2 are SGHTA and FQGNSA. The CDR3 is made up of 15 amino acids. V was trimmed by 3 bases and J by 0 bases, leaving 10 bases between them.

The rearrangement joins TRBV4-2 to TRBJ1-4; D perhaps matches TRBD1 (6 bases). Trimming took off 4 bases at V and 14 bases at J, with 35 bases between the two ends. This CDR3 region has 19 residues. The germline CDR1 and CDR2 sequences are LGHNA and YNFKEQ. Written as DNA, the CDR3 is TGTGCCAGCAGCCGGAACCTAGGGACATCGGTGGTAATGGTGGAAGGGCTGTTTTTT. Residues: CASSRNLGTSVVMVEGLFF.

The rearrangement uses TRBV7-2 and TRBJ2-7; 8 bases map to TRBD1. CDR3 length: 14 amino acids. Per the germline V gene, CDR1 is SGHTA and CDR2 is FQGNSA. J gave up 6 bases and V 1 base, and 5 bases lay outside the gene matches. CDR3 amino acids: CASSLGTGLVEQYF. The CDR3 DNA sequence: TGTGCCAGCAGCTTAGGGACAGGGTTGGTCGAGCAGTACTTC.

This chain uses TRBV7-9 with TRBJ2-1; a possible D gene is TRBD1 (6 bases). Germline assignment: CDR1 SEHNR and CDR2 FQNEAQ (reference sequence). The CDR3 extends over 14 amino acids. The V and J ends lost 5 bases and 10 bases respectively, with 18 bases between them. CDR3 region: CASSLDSTIGEQFF. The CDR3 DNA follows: TGTGCCAGCAGCCTGGACAGTACCATTGGCGAGCAGTTCTTC.

CDR3 bases: TGTGCCAGCAGCGTAGCTTGGACGGGAGCTAATGAGCAGTTCTTC. Protein sequence: CASSVAWTGANEQFF. This chain uses TRBV9 with TRBJ2-1; possible D gene TRBD2, 6 bases. Per germline, CDR1 SGDLS and CDR2 YYNGEE. The CDR3 is 15 residues long. V was clipped by 0 bases and J by 7 bases, with 14 bases between them.

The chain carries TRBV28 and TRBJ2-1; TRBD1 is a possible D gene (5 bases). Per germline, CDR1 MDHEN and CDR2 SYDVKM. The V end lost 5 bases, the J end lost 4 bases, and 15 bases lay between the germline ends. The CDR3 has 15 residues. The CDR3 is CASSAAGAGYNEQFF. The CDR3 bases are TGTGCCAGCAGTGCCGCTGGGGCAGGGTACAATGAGCAGTTCTTC.

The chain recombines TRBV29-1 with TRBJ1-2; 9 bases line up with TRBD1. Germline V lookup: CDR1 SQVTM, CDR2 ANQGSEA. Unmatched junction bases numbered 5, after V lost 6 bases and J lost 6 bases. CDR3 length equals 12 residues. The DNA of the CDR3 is TGCAGCGTCGTTGGACAGGGGAATGGCTACACCTTC. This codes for CSVVGQGNGYTF.

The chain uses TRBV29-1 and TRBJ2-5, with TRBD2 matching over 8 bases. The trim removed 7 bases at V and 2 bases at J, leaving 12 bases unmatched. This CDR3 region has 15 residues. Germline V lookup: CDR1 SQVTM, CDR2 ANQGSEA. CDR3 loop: CSATTRGGSQETQYF. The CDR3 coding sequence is TGCAGCGCTACTACCCGGGGGGGTTCTCAAGAGACCCAGTACTTC. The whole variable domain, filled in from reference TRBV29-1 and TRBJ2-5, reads SAVISQKPSRDICQRGTSLTIQCQVDSQVTMMFWYRQQPGQSLTLIATANQGSEATYESGFVIDKFPISRPNLTFSTLTVSNMSPEDSSIYLCSATTRGGSQETQYFGPGTRLLVL.

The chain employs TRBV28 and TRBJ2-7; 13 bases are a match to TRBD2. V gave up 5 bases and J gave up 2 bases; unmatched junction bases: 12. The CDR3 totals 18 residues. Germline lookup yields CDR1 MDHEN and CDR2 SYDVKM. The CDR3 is CASSQQRTSGRPPYEQYF. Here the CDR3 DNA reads TGTGCCAGCAGTCAACAAAGGACTAGCGGGAGACCGCCCTACGAGCAGTACTTC.

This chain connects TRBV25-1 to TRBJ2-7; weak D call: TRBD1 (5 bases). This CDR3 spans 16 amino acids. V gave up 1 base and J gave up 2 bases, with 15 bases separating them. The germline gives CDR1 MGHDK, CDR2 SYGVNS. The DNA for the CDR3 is TGTGCCAGCAGTGAATTAGGGGCATCCCTGGCCTACGAGCAGTACTTC. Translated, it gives CASSELGASLAYEQYF.

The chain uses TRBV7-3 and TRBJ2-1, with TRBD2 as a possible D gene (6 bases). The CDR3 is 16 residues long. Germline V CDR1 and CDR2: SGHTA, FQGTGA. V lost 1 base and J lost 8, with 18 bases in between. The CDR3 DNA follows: TGTGCCAGCAGCTTAAAGGCGGGACGAGTATTCTATGAGCAGTTCTTC. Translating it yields CASSLKAGRVFYEQFF.

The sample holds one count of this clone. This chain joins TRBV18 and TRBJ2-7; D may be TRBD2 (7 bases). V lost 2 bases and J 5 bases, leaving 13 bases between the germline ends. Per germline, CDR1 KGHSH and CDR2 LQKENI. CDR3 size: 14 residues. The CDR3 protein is CASSPGSGGDEQYF. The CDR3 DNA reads TGTGCCAGCTCACCAGGCTCGGGGGGCGACGAGCAGTACTTC.

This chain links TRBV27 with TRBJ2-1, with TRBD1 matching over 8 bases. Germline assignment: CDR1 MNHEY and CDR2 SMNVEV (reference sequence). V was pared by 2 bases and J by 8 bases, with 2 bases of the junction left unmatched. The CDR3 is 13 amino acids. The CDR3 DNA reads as TGTGCCAGCAGTTTACAGGGGGCGCATGAGCAGTTCTTC. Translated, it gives CASSLQGAHEQFF.

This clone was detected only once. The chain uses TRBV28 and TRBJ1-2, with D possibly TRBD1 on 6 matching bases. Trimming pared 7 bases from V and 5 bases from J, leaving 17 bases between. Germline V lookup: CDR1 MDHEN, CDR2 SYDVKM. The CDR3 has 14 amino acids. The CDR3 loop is CASTQGQGGYGYTF. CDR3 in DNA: TGTGCCAGCACTCAGGGGCAGGGCGGGTATGGCTACACCTTC.